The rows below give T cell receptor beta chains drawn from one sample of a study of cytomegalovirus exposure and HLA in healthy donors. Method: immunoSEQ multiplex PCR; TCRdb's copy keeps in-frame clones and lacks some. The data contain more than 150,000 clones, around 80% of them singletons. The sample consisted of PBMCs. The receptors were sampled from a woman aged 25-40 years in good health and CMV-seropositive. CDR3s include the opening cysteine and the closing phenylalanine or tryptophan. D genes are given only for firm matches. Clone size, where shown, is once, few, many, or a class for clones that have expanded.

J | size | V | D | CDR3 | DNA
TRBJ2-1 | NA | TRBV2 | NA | CASRGQTPGGNEQFF | TGTGCCAGCAGGGGTCAGACCCCCGGGGGAAATGAGCAGTTCTTC
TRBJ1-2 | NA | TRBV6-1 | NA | CASSDNRVLGYTF | TGTGCCAGCAGTGACAACAGGGTTTTGGGCTACACCTTC
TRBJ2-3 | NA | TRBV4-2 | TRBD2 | CASSQVSSGGDSSTDAQYF | TGTGCCAGCAGCCAAGTGTCTAGCGGGGGGGATTCTAGCACAGATGCGCAGTATTTT
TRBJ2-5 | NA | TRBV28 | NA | CASSPPPGHQETQYF | TGTGCCAGCAGTCCTCCTCCAGGCCACCAAGAGACCCAGTACTTC
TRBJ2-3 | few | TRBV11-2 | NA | CASSSSATDTQYF | TGTGCCAGCAGTTCTAGCGCCACAGATACGCAGTATTTT
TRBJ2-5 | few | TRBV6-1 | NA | CASSEGGSLETQYF | TGTGCCAGCAGTGAAGGAGGTAGTCTGGAGACCCAGTACTTC
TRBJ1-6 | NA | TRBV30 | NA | CAQTSSSYNSPLHF | TGTGCCCAGACATCCAGCTCCTATAATTCACCCCTCCACTTT
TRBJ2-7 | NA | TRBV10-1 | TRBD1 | CASSPDRNYYEQYF | TGCGCCAGCAGTCCGGACAGGAATTACTACGAGCAGTACTTC
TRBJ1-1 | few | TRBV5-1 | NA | CASSLGYGEGEAFF | TGCGCCAGCAGCTTGGGTTACGGGGAGGGTGAAGCTTTCTTT
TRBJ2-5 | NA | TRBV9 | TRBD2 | CASSVGLAGGQPSNLETQYF | TGTGCCAGCAGCGTAGGGTTGGCGGGGGGTCAACCTTCCAACCTGGAGACCCAGTACTTC
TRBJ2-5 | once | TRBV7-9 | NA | CASSLPRRLGETQYF | TGTGCCAGCAGCTTACCCCGTAGGCTAGGAGAGACCCAGTACTTC
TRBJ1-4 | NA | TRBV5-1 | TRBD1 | CASSFDRAPNEKLFF | TGCGCCAGCAGCTTCGACAGGGCTCCTAATGAAAAACTGTTTTTT
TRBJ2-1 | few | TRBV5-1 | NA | CASSLGQGGTEQFF | TGCGCCAGCAGCTTGGGGCAGGGAGGCACTGAGCAGTTCTTC
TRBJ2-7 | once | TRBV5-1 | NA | CASSLDREYYEQYF | TGCGCCAGCAGCTTGGACAGGGAGTACTACGAGCAGTACTTC
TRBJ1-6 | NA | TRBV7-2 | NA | CASSLGSAGDVSPLHF | TGTGCCAGCAGCTTAGGTTCTGCAGGGGATGTTTCACCCCTCCACTTT
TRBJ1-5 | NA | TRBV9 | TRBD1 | CASSGTGGAQPQHF | TGTGCCAGCAGCGGGACAGGTGGTGCTCAGCCCCAGCATTTT
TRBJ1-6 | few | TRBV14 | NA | CASSQGGGPYNSPLHF | TGTGCCAGCAGCCAGGGAGGGGGACCCTATAATTCACCCCTCCACTTT
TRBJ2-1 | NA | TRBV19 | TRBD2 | CASSIGLALYNEQFF | TGTGCCAGTAGTATAGGACTAGCTCTTTACAATGAGCAGTTCTTC
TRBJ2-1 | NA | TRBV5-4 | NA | CAFSGIYNEQFF | TGTGCCTTCAGCGGAATCTACAATGAGCAGTTCTTC
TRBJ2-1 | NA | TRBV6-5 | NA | CASSLLGSSYNEQFF | TGTGCCAGCAGCCTCCTGGGGAGCTCCTACAATGAGCAGTTCTTC